A single sample gave rise to the 10 T cell receptor beta chains below, sequenced in a study of blood T cell repertoires in COVID-19. Clones were read by immunoSEQ multiplex PCR, and TCRdb kept only the in-frame ones, dropping some. Of tens of thousands of clones detected, about 70% appear once; the ten largest clones hold roughly two thirds. Sequences were obtained from peripheral blood. The receptors were sampled from a man aged 80 or over with acute or convalescent COVID-19.

The V and J genes are TRBV6-5 and TRBJ2-1; D might be TRBD2 (6 bases). The CDR3 is 14 residues long. CDR1 and CDR2 (germline): MNHEY, SVGAGI. V was trimmed by 9 bases and J by 3 bases, leaving 15 bases between them. CDR3 sequence reads: CASGASGFYNEQFF. In nucleotides, the CDR3 is TGTGCCAGTGGGGCGAGCGGGTTCTACAATGAGCAGTTCTTC.

This clone came up a few times. The chain has TRBV7-2 and TRBJ2-1; TRBD2 matches at 8 bases. V shed 3 bases and J 7 bases; nucleotides not matched to a gene: 8. This CDR3 has 15 amino acids. The V gene's germline CDR1 is SGHTA and CDR2 FQGNSA. The DNA for the CDR3 is TGTGCCAGCAGCTTGAATGGACTAGCTGGGAATGAGCAGTTCTTC. Translating it yields CASSLNGLAGNEQFF.

The V and J genes are TRBV28 and TRBJ2-7; 7 bases line up with TRBD2. The CDR3 loop spans 14 amino acids. Trimming cost V 3 bases and J 2 bases; bases outside gene matches: 4. Germline V gene sequence: CDR1 MDHEN, CDR2 SYDVKM. The CDR3 region is CASSLSSGTYEQYF. The CDR3 DNA reads as TGTGCCAGCAGTTTGTCTAGCGGAACCTACGAGCAGTACTTC. Full variable domain (outside the CDR3, taken from reference TRBV28 and TRBJ2-7): DVKVTQSSRYLVKRTGEKVFLECVQDMDHENMFWYRQDPGLGLRLIYFSYDVKMKEKGDIPEGYSVSREKKERFSLILESASTNQTSMYLCASSLSSGTYEQYFGPGTRLTVT.

This chain connects TRBV14 to TRBJ1-5; TRBD1 aligns across 9 bases. CDR1 SGHDN and CDR2 FVKESK come from the germline V gene. The junction had 13 bases not matched to a gene; V was cut back by 0 bases and J by 4 bases. There are 19 residues in the CDR3. CDR3 region: CASSQEPRGDRDINQPQHF. The CDR3 DNA sequence: TGTGCCAGCAGCCAAGAGCCGAGAGGGGACAGGGACATTAATCAGCCCCAGCATTTT.

This clone occurred once. The chain carries TRBV18 and TRBJ2-5, with 7 nucleotides matching TRBD1. The CDR3 is 15 amino acids. Looked up from germline, CDR1 is KGHSH and CDR2 is LQKENI. The J segment lost 5 bases and the V segment lost 3 bases, leaving 9 bases of the junction unmatched. The CDR3 DNA is TGTGCCAGCTCACCGAACACAGGGGTAACGGAGACCCAGTACTTC. It yields the protein CASSPNTGVTETQYF.

This clone came up a few times. The V gene is TRBV18, the J gene TRBJ2-7; 9 nucleotides agree with TRBD2. V lost 6 bases, J lost 2 bases, and 8 bases stayed unmatched. CDR3 length: 15 residues. Germline loops: CDR1 KGHSH, CDR2 LQKENI. The CDR3 loop is CASSHEAGGPYEQYF. CDR3 DNA: TGTGCCAGCTCCCACGAGGCGGGAGGGCCCTACGAGCAGTACTTC.

The chain combines TRBV7-3 with TRBJ2-1; 7 bases map to TRBD2. V lost 3 bases, J lost 8 bases, and 10 bases stayed unmatched. CDR1 and CDR2 from the germline V gene are SGHTA and FQGTGA. This CDR3 spans 15 amino acids. CDR3 sequence: CASSFGGRDWDEQFF. CDR3 sequence (DNA): TGTGCCAGCAGCTTTGGCGGGAGAGACTGGGATGAGCAGTTCTTC.

V usage is TRBV28 and J usage is TRBJ2-1; D call uncertain. Germline assignment: CDR1 MDHEN and CDR2 SYDVKM. The germline V and J ends were trimmed by 3 bases and 4 bases, with 4 bases remaining between them. The CDR3 extends over 12 amino acids. CDR3 region: CASSFRYNEQFF. The CDR3 DNA sequence: TGTGCCAGCAGTTTCAGGTACAATGAGCAGTTCTTC.

This clone was detected once. J is TRBJ2-1 and V is TRBV25-1; tentatively, D is TRBD2 (6 bases). V was cut by 3 bases and J by 3 bases, with 6 bases left in between. The CDR3 contains 13 residues. Per germline, CDR1 MGHDK and CDR2 SYGVNS. CDR3 sequence reads: CASSEGGYNEQFF. In DNA form, the CDR3 reads TGTGCCAGCAGTGAGGGGGGCTACAATGAGCAGTTCTTC.

The chain is built from TRBV6-2 or TRBV6-3 and TRBJ2-2; no firm D call. Germline loops: CDR1 MNHEY, CDR2 SVGEGT. This CDR3 has 15 amino acids. V lost 0 bases and J lost 4, with 9 bases in between. CDR3 region: CASSYSMLSTGELFF. The CDR3 DNA sequence: TGTGCCAGCAGTTACTCGATGTTGAGCACCGGGGAGCTGTTTTTT.